The 16 T cell receptor beta chains reported below all come from one sample, sequenced in a study of T cells in Graves' hyperthyroidism and ophthalmopathy. Researchers amplified the TCR beta CDR3 regions from RNA transcripts. The HTBI set primed first-round TCR CDR3 RT-PCR. TCRdb redid the calling of the multiplex PCR reads with MiXCR, one entry per CDR3 protein. The table shows hundreds of thousands of distinct CDR3 sequences, with about 14% occurring only once. Sequencing input: blood. The receptors were gathered from a woman aged 40 to 50 with Graves' ophthalmopathy.

This clonotype was observed at least ten times. This chain uses TRBV27 with TRBJ1-5, with D tentatively TRBD1 (5 bases). V shed 8 bases and J shed 3 bases, with 8 bases lying between them. Germline V gene lookup returns CDR1 MNHEY and CDR2 SMNVEV (reference sequence). This CDR3 spans 12 amino acids. This CDR3 is CASGASNQPQHF. The CDR3 nucleotides are TGTGCCAGCGGGGCTTCCAATCAGCCCCAGCATTTT.

This clonotype was seen many times. CDR3 sequence (DNA): TGTGCCAGCAGTGGACTGAGCGGGGACACCGGGGAGCTGTTTTTT. Its protein is CASSGLSGDTGELFF. The chain is built from TRBV2 and TRBJ2-2; TRBD2 matches at 7 bases. There are 15 residues in the CDR3. Germline lookup yields CDR1 SNHLY and CDR2 FYNNEI. V trimming: 4 bases; J trimming: 3 bases; junction bases outside the gene matches: 5.

V usage is TRBV7-2 and J usage is TRBJ2-5; D is possibly TRBD1 or TRBD2 (6 bases each). Trimming removed 5 bases from V and 5 bases from J, with 18 bases in between. The CDR3 consists of 15 residues. CDR1 is SGHTA, CDR2 FQGNSA, per germline. CDR3 residues: CASSQMDGGAETQYF. The CDR3 DNA is TGTGCCAGCAGCCAGATGGACGGGGGCGCGGAGACCCAGTACTTC.

The table lists this clonotype with many counts. V gene TRBV5-1 combines with J gene TRBJ1-5; tentatively, D is TRBD1 (6 bases). V shed 0 bases and J shed 7 bases, with 11 bases lying between them. The CDR3 is 14 residues long. The germline CDR1 and CDR2 sequences are SGHRS and YFSETQ. The CDR3 DNA follows: TGCGCCAGCAGCTTGGGGGGGGCGGGACAGCCCCAGCATTTT. Amino acid sequence: CASSLGGAGQPQHF.

This clonotype has a count of ten or more. This chain connects TRBV2 to TRBJ2-7; 7 bases map to TRBD1. The trim removed 6 bases at V and 0 bases at J, leaving 11 bases unmatched. CDR1 is SNHLY, CDR2 FYNNEI, per germline. CDR3 size: 16 residues. The CDR3: CASRTRTGESSYEQYF. CDR3 DNA sequence: TGTGCCAGCAGAACTCGGACAGGCGAATCCTCCTACGAGCAGTACTTC.

This clonotype showed up just a few times. The chain combines TRBV20-1 with TRBJ2-5; 7 bases match TRBD2. J lost 4 bases, V lost 4 bases, and 12 bases had no gene match. This CDR3 contains 15 residues. The germline V gene encodes CDR1 DFQATT and CDR2 SNEGSKA (reference sequence). For the CDR3, the DNA is TGCAGTGCTAAACCGGGACTACCGCTCCTAGAGACCCAGTACTTC. Protein: CSAKPGLPLLETQYF.

The rearrangement uses TRBV9 and TRBJ2-7; 9 nucleotides match TRBD2. J gave up 7 bases and V 0 bases, and 14 bases lay outside the gene matches. CDR3 size: 17 residues. Germline values: CDR1 SGDLS, CDR2 YYNGEE. The CDR3 spells CASSVGPSGNGPGEQYF. The CDR3 DNA reads TGTGCCAGCAGCGTAGGGCCTAGCGGGAATGGACCGGGAGAGCAGTACTTC.

This clonotype was observed a handful of times. The chain has TRBV12-3 or TRBV12-4 and TRBJ1-5; D uncertain. CDR3 size: 14 residues. V lost 3 bases to trimming and J lost 1 base, with 7 bases between them. The CDR3 DNA sequence: TGTGCCAGCAGTTTTCGTTCCAGCAATCAGCCCCAGCATTTT. Translating gives CASSFRSSNQPQHF.

This clonotype has a handful of counts. V is TRBV24-1 and J is TRBJ2-2; D is ambiguous. From germline, CDR1 is KGHDR and CDR2 SFDVKD. With 5 bases removed from V and 0 bases from J, the gap between germline ends came to 6 bases. CDR3 length: 14 amino acids. As DNA, the CDR3 is TGTGCCACCAGTGGAGCCGCGAACACCGGGGAGCTGTTTTTT. Encoded protein: CATSGAANTGELFF.

This clonotype occurred many times. This chain uses TRBV9 with TRBJ1-1; 9 bases line up with TRBD1. Per the germline V gene, CDR1 is SGDLS and CDR2 is YYNGEE. The CDR3 is 14 amino acids. The V and J ends lost 5 bases and 4 bases, in that order; junction bases with no gene match: 6. The CDR3 region is CASRMGTGTTEAFF. The CDR3 coding sequence is TGTGCCAGCAGGATGGGGACAGGGACCACTGAAGCTTTCTTT.

Ten or more counts support this clonotype. This chain joins TRBV12-3 or TRBV12-4 and TRBJ2-5; the match to TRBD2 covers 8 bases. This CDR3 spans 16 amino acids. V shed 5 bases and J 5 bases; nucleotides not matched to a gene: 13. The CDR3 nucleotides are TGTGCCAGCAGTCACATAGCGGGAATCCGGGCGGAGACCCAGTACTTC. Translated, it gives CASSHIAGIRAETQYF.

At least ten counts were recorded for this clonotype. The chain is built from TRBV27 and TRBJ1-2; possible D gene TRBD1, 6 bases. Germline CDR1 reads MNHEY; CDR2 reads SMNVEV (reference sequence). V shed 4 bases and J shed 1 base, with 16 bases lying between them. This CDR3 comprises 16 residues. The CDR3: CASSSFKQGVNYGYTF. The CDR3, as DNA: TGTGCCAGCAGTTCCTTCAAACAGGGCGTTAACTATGGCTACACCTTC.

The chain has TRBV5-1 and TRBJ2-2, with D maybe TRBD2 (5 bases). Trimming shortened V by 4 bases and J by 3 bases, and 7 bases separated the two germline ends. This CDR3 is 13 amino acids long. In germline, CDR1 is SGHRS, CDR2 YFSETQ. Here the CDR3 reads CASSRDHTGELFF. CDR3 in DNA: TGCGCCAGCAGCCGGGATCACACCGGGGAGCTGTTTTTT.

This clonotype was seen at least ten times. This chain uses TRBV27 with TRBJ1-3; D is ambiguous. The CDR3 runs 14 residues. The V gene lost 5 bases and the J gene lost 0 bases, with 8 bases spanning the gap. CDR1 MNHEY and CDR2 SMNVEV come from the germline V gene (reference sequence). The CDR3 region has the DNA TGTGCCAGCAGTCCCAGACCCTCTGGAAACACCATATATTTT. Translating gives CASSPRPSGNTIYF.

The chain carries TRBV6-1 and TRBJ1-1; no clear D gene. V lost 10 bases, J lost 0 bases, and 12 bases lay in between. The CDR3 sequence is 13 residues long. The V gene's germline CDR1 is MNHNS and CDR2 SASEGT. This CDR3 is CATRRRMNTEAFF. Written as DNA, the CDR3 is TGTGCCACGAGACGGAGAATGAACACTGAAGCTTTCTTT.

This clonotype has a count of ten or more. The chain couples TRBV24-1 to TRBJ2-5; 7 bases fit TRBD1. There are 15 residues in the CDR3. V was clipped by 4 bases and J by 3 bases; unmatched bases: 7. Germline values: CDR1 KGHDR, CDR2 SFDVKD. The CDR3 here is CATSDNRGSEETQYF. CDR3 DNA: TGTGCCACCAGTGACAACAGGGGTTCGGAAGAGACCCAGTACTTC.